This T cell receptor (beta chain) was documented in a study of blood T cell repertoires in COVID-19. In the study overall: COVID-19 samples, acute and convalescent, were from the United States, Italy and Spain. T cells, B-cell-depleted T cells, or PBMCs provided the cDNA or gDNA that served as material.

In the source study's methods: The assay estimated nucleated cells by amplifying reference gene primers. Clones were sequenced by immunoSEQ multiplex PCR, and TCRdb holds only the in-frame ones, with some missing. For V, J and clone size, that table is used; D and trimming come from the DNA. The sample lists some 76,000 clones; under 95% were seen once. Source material: peripheral blood. This clonotype originated in a human donor in a cohort sampled during active COVID-19.

CDR3 region: CASSQEPTTGVSTDTQYF. For the CDR3, the DNA is TGCGCCAGCAGCCAAGAACCAACTACAGGGGTTAGCACAGATACGCAGTATTTT. The chain carries TRBV4-3 and TRBJ2-3, with 7 positions matching TRBD1. The CDR3 runs 18 residues. Losses at the gene ends were 0 bases for V and 0 bases for J; bases not matched to a gene: 9. Germline assignment: CDR1 LGHNA and CDR2 YSLEER.